This TCR beta chain stems from a study of CD8+ T cells in alopecia areata. cDNA serving as the sequencing template came from extracted, reverse transcribed RNA. TCRdb's copy holds only in-frame clones and misses some; the assay was immunoSEQ multiplex PCR. The sample lists just over 150,000 clones; about 71% were seen once. This CDR3 has 13 residues. The V and J ends lost 4 bases and 5 bases respectively, with 14 bases between them. In germline, CDR1 is GTSNPN, CDR2 SVGIG (reference sequence). As regards this clone: The same CDR3 arises from other DNA sequences in this sample as well.

The sample's treatment: oral pan-JAK inhibitor, 5-10 mg twice daily. The sequenced sample was CD4+ T cells sorted from blood, obtained at week 4, from a patient treated with tofacitinib. This sequence was found in a human donor with alopecia areata. The V gene is TRBV30, the J gene TRBJ1-1, with D possibly being TRBD1 (6 bases). CDR3 amino acids: CAWTLGQGTEAFF. CDR3 coding DNA: TGTGCCTGGACTTTGGGGCAGGGGACTGAAGCTTTCTTT.